These 29 T cell receptor beta chains share one sample of origin, sequenced in a study of cytomegalovirus exposure and HLA in healthy donors. The primer mix had 60 Vbeta and 13 Jbeta primers. TCRdb keeps only in-frame clones here, not all; method: immunoSEQ multiplex PCR. Among 200,000 or so clones listed, about 84% were seen once. The sequenced sample was PBMCs. These TCRs come from a human donor in good health.

This chain links TRBV18 with TRBJ2-7; TRBD1 is a possible D gene (6 bases). Germline values: CDR1 KGHSH, CDR2 LQKENI. This CDR3 has 15 residues. Trimming cost V 2 bases and J 0 bases, with 11 bases left between them. The CDR3 is CASSPIEDSSYEQYF. The CDR3 nucleotides are TGTGCCAGCTCACCAATTGAGGACAGCTCCTACGAGCAGTACTTC.

The V gene is TRBV28, the J gene TRBJ2-3, with 9 positions matching TRBD1. This CDR3 contains 17 residues. V gave up 6 bases and J gave up 2 bases; unmatched junction bases: 12. CDR1 MDHEN and CDR2 SYDVKM come from the germline V gene. CDR3 sequence: CASSSDRGKHYTDTQYF. In DNA form, the CDR3 reads TGTGCCAGCAGCTCGGACAGGGGCAAGCATTACACAGATACGCAGTATTTT.

The CDR3 protein is CASSLGLGSGRFRGREQYF. CDR3 nucleotides: TGCGCCAGCAGCTTGGGACTTGGTAGCGGGAGATTCAGAGGGCGCGAGCAGTACTTC. J is TRBJ2-7 and V is TRBV5-1; 9 bases are a match to TRBD2. The germline gives CDR1 SGHRS, CDR2 YFSETQ. CDR3 length equals 19 residues. V shed 0 bases and J 6 bases; nucleotides not matched to a gene: 19.

This chain links TRBV11-2 with TRBJ1-1, with D tentatively TRBD1 (6 bases). V was trimmed by 5 bases and J by 6 bases, leaving 19 bases between them. CDR1 and CDR2 (germline): SGHAT, FQNNGV. The CDR3 length is 15 residues. The CDR3: CASSEGGGGLAEAFF. The CDR3 DNA reads as TGTGCCAGCAGCGAAGGAGGGGGGGGCCTGGCTGAAGCTTTCTTT.

This sequence joins TRBV6-1 and TRBJ2-7, with 7 bases aligning to TRBD2. V lost 2 bases and J lost 1; bases outside the gene matches: 5. Looked up from germline, CDR1 is MNHNS and CDR2 is SASEGT. The CDR3 contains 15 residues. CDR3 nucleotides: TGTGCCAGCAGTGAAATGAGCGGGACGTCCTACGAGCAGTACTTC. Protein sequence: CASSEMSGTSYEQYF.

CDR3 in amino acids: CASSPPLSGNNEQFF. CDR3 sequence (DNA): TGTGCCAGCAGCCCCCCTTTGTCCGGTAACAATGAGCAGTTCTTC. The chain links TRBV5-4 to TRBJ2-1, with unresolved D. In germline, CDR1 is SGHNT, CDR2 YYREEE (reference sequence). V was clipped by 4 bases and J by 5 bases, with 16 bases between them. The CDR3 length is 15 residues.

The chain couples TRBV7-9 to TRBJ2-5, with no clear D. Germline V CDR1 and CDR2: SEHNR, FQNEAQ (reference sequence). V was cut by 6 bases and J by 1 base, with 9 bases left in between. The CDR3 has 13 residues. CDR3 nucleotide sequence: TGTGCCAGCAGGCTATACCCCCAAGAGACCCAGTACTTC. It is translated as CASRLYPQETQYF. The whole variable domain, filled in from reference TRBV7-9 and TRBJ2-5, reads DTGVSQNPRHKITKRGQNVTFRCDPISEHNRLYWYRQTLGQGPEFLTYFQNEAQLEKSRLLSDRFSAERPKGSFSTLEIQRTEQGDSAMYLCASRLYPQETQYFGPGTRLLVL.

The rearrangement uses TRBV19 and TRBJ2-3, with D possibly matching TRBD2 (6 bases). The CDR3 is 14 residues long. Trimming took off 2 bases at V and 2 bases at J, with 8 bases between the two ends. Germline values: CDR1 LNHDA, CDR2 SQIVND (reference sequence). CDR3: CASSIWGDTDTQYF. CDR3 in DNA: TGTGCCAGTAGTATATGGGGGGACACAGATACGCAGTATTTT.

To note about this clone: One junction end disagrees with the germline gene, perhaps due to a read error. The J gene is TRBJ1-2, the V gene TRBV7-9, with a possible D match to TRBD1 (5 bases). The CDR3 spans 14 residues. From germline, CDR1 is SEHNR and CDR2 FQNEAQ (reference sequence). The CDR3 DNA is TGTTCCAGCAGCTTAGAACAGGACCCGGGTGGCTACACCTTC. Amino acid sequence: CSSSLEQDPGGYTF.

The V call is TRBV19, the J call TRBJ1-4, with 8 bases that match TRBD1. After removal of 4 bases from V and 7 bases from J, the junction contained 8 bases not matched to a gene. The CDR3 sequence is 15 residues long. From germline, CDR1 is LNHDA and CDR2 SQIVND (reference sequence). The CDR3 DNA sequence: TGTGCCAGTAGTACTCCAGGGGGCGTGGGTGAAAAACTGTTTTTT. The encoded protein is CASSTPGGVGEKLFF.

J is TRBJ2-2 and V is TRBV19; 7 bases line up with TRBD2. CDR3 size: 14 residues. The V and J ends lost 3 bases and 8 bases, in that order; junction bases with no gene match: 6. Germline V gene data show CDR1 as LNHDA and CDR2 as SQIVND (reference sequence). CDR3 in amino acids: CASSIAGALGELFF. CDR3 sequence (DNA): TGTGCCAGTAGTATCGCGGGAGCGCTAGGGGAGCTGTTTTTT.

The chain carries TRBV18 and TRBJ2-5, with 9 nucleotides matching TRBD2. The ends lost 3 bases at V and 2 bases at J; junction bases unmatched: 7. The CDR3 extends over 16 amino acids. Germline CDR1 KGHSH, CDR2 LQKENI. CDR3 sequence: CASSPMAGGTQETQYF. CDR3 nucleotides: TGTGCCAGCTCACCGATGGCGGGAGGGACACAAGAGACCCAGTACTTC.

This clone was recorded once. V usage is TRBV7-9 and J usage is TRBJ2-7; 13 bases match TRBD2. The J segment lost 4 bases and the V segment lost 5 bases, leaving 5 bases of the junction unmatched. The length of the CDR3 is 15 residues. Germline values: CDR1 SEHNR, CDR2 FQNEAQ (reference sequence). CDR3 sequence (DNA): TGTGCCAGCAGCCCTTTGACTAGCGGGAGGTACGAGCAGTACTTC. Protein: CASSPLTSGRYEQYF. Variable domain in full (rest from reference TRBV7-9 and TRBJ2-7): DTGVSQNPRHKITKRGQNVTFRCDPISEHNRLYWYRQTLGQGPEFLTYFQNEAQLEKSRLLSDRFSAERPKGSFSTLEIQRTEQGDSAMYLCASSPLTSGRYEQYFGPGTRLTVT.

This sequence joins TRBV27 and TRBJ2-5, with TRBD2 matching 7 bases. Trimming cost V 6 bases and J 5 bases; bases outside gene matches: 6. CDR1 is MNHEY and CDR2 is SMNVEV in the germline V gene (reference sequence). The CDR3 is 13 residues long. The CDR3 nucleotides read TGTGCCAGCAGGGGAGGGCCTAGGGAGACCCAGTACTTC. It yields the protein CASRGGPRETQYF.

The chain joins TRBV5-5 to TRBJ2-1; TRBD1 matches 7 bases. CDR3 length equals 16 residues. Losses at the gene ends were 1 base for V and 6 bases for J; bases not matched to a gene: 10. The germline CDR1 and CDR2 sequences are SGHKS and YYEKEE (reference sequence). The CDR3 region is CASSLFKGASGNEQFF. CDR3 DNA sequence: TGTGCCAGCAGCTTGTTCAAGGGGGCATCAGGCAATGAGCAGTTCTTC.

V usage is TRBV5-3 and J usage is TRBJ1-2; D remains ambiguous. TRBV5-3 is an open reading frame whose function is uncertain. This CDR3 spans 14 amino acids. The V and J ends lost 4 bases and 6 bases respectively, with 16 bases between them. CDR3 residues: CARSILKEVNGYTF. The CDR3 DNA reads TGTGCCAGAAGCATTCTCAAAGAGGTTAATGGCTACACCTTC.

With respect to this clone: This CDR3 is also generated by other DNA sequences in the sample. The chain has TRBV27 and TRBJ1-5; TRBD1 is a possible D gene (5 bases). V dropped 3 bases and J dropped 1 base, with 7 bases sitting between them. Germline V gene sequence: CDR1 MNHEY, CDR2 SMNVEV (reference sequence). The CDR3 runs to 14 residues. The chain's CDR3 is CASSLQGSNQPQHF. CDR3 DNA sequence: TGTGCCAGCAGTTTGCAGGGCAGCAATCAGCCCCAGCATTTT.

The genes are TRBV27 and TRBJ2-1, with 9 positions matching TRBD2. J gave up 9 bases and V 10 bases, and 13 bases lay outside the gene matches. In germline, CDR1 is MNHEY, CDR2 SMNVEV (reference sequence). The CDR3 is 14 amino acids. CDR3 in DNA: TGTGCCACTCGTCTGGTAGCGGGAGTTGGTGAGCAGTTCTTC. This sequence encodes CATRLVAGVGEQFF.

V is TRBV4-1 and J is TRBJ2-7; 9 bases line up with TRBD2. V lost 3 bases, J lost 4 bases, and 16 bases stayed unmatched. The length of the CDR3 is 18 residues. The germline V gene has CDR1 MGHRA and CDR2 YSYEKL. The DNA of the CDR3 is TGCGCCAGCAGCCACGGGTGGGCTAGCGGGAAGGGCGTATACGAGCAGTACTTC. Residues: CASSHGWASGKGVYEQYF.

The V call is TRBV7-2, the J call TRBJ2-1, with 8 bases identical to TRBD2. Germline V CDR1 and CDR2: SGHTA, FQGNSA. The CDR3 length is 16 residues. With V trimmed by 1 base and J by 5 bases, 7 bases remained unmatched. This chain's CDR3 is CASSLGGAGGHNEQFF. CDR3 sequence (DNA): TGTGCCAGCAGCTTAGGCGGGGCGGGAGGCCACAATGAGCAGTTCTTC.

This rearrangement joins TRBV5-6 to TRBJ1-5; D might be TRBD1 (5 bases). Germline lookup yields CDR1 SGHDT and CDR2 YYEEEE. The CDR3 runs to 16 residues. V gave up 4 bases and J gave up 2 bases, with 16 bases separating them. CDR3 in DNA: TGTGCCAGCAGCCAAAGGGACTTTAAGCGCAATCAGCCCCAGCATTTT. This translates into CASSQRDFKRNQPQHF. Using reference TRBV5-6 and TRBJ1-5 for the parts outside the CDR3, the full variable domain is DAGVTQSPTHLIKTRGQQVTLRCSPKSGHDTVSWYQQALGQGPQFIFQYYEEEERQRGNFPDRFSGHQFPNYSSELNVNALLLGDSALYLCASSQRDFKRNQPQHFGDGTRLSIL.

CDR3: CAWRKPLASGNTIYF. CDR3 bases: TGTGCCTGGAGAAAGCCGCTCGCCTCTGGAAACACCATATATTTT. The chain is built from TRBV30 and TRBJ1-3; D gene ambiguous. This CDR3 spans 15 amino acids. The germline CDR1 and CDR2 sequences are GTSNPN and SVGIG (reference sequence). The V end lost 3 bases, the J end lost 0 bases, and 12 bases lay between the germline ends.

This clone was seen only a few times. V is TRBV6-5 and J is TRBJ2-3; TRBD2 aligns across 11 bases. This CDR3 has 15 residues. Germline CDR1 and CDR2: MNHEY and SVGAGI. Unmatched junction bases numbered 7, after V lost 6 bases and J lost 5 bases. The CDR3: CASRPLAGVRDTQYF. As DNA, the CDR3 is TGTGCCAGCAGACCACTAGCGGGAGTTAGAGATACGCAGTATTTT.

The chain recombines TRBV18 with TRBJ1-1, with a tentative D call TRBD1 (6 bases). V shed 2 bases and J shed 5 bases, with 18 bases lying between them. The CDR3 contains 16 residues. The V gene's germline CDR1 is KGHSH and CDR2 LQKENI. CDR3 in DNA: TGTGCCAGCTCACCAGGTAAAGAACAGGGTTCGACTGAAGCTTTCTTT. Amino acid sequence: CASSPGKEQGSTEAFF.

V gene TRBV5-1 combines with J gene TRBJ2-7; 10 bases are a match to TRBD1. The germline V gene encodes CDR1 SGHRS and CDR2 YFSETQ. The CDR3 runs to 15 residues. Losses at the gene ends were 4 bases for V and 0 bases for J; bases not matched to a gene: 4. The CDR3 spells CASSLRDRGSYEQYF. The CDR3 bases are TGCGCCAGCAGCCTCCGGGACAGGGGCTCCTACGAGCAGTACTTC.

This chain links TRBV5-4 with TRBJ1-4, with D possibly matching TRBD1 (5 bases). Per germline, CDR1 SGHNT and CDR2 YYREEE (reference sequence). The CDR3 consists of 14 residues. V lost 4 bases and J 8 bases, leaving 15 bases between the germline ends. The CDR3 coding sequence is TGTGCCAGCAGCCCGGGGGGTGTGCGGGAAAAACTGTTTTTT. Encoded protein: CASSPGGVREKLFF.

This chain joins TRBV21-1 and TRBJ1-3. TRBV21-1 has pseudogene status. The CDR3 spans 15 residues. CDR3 in amino acids: CASSKPYSSGNTIYF. In DNA form, the CDR3 reads TGTGCCAGCAGCAAACCCTATAGCTCTGGAAACACCATATATTTT.

The rearrangement uses TRBV19 and TRBJ2-3, with D maybe TRBD2 (5 bases). V shed 6 bases and J shed 1 base, with 20 bases lying between them. Germline-derived CDR1 and CDR2 are LNHDA and SQIVND (reference sequence). The CDR3 is 17 residues long. CDR3 sequence: CASSAAVRKGGTDTQYF. The CDR3 DNA reads as TGTGCCAGTAGCGCCGCTGTTCGGAAGGGAGGCACAGATACGCAGTATTTT.

This rearrangement joins TRBV1 to TRBJ1-5; the listed D gene, TRBD1, was not tested against the DNA. TRBV1 is listed as a pseudogene. This CDR3 comprises 15 residues. In DNA form, the CDR3 reads TGCACCAGCAGCCAAGAGGGCCAGGGGCATCAGCCCCAGCATTTT. It specifies CTSSQEGQGHQPQHF.